This TCR beta chain comes out of a study of T-cell reconstitution after alpha-beta-depleted transplantation in children. Overall study findings and caveats: Several hundred expanded graft clones reportedly supplied alpha-beta T cells about two months after transplant. Fresh T-cell production supplied most of the T-cell counts and diversity seen one year after transplant. Surviving recipient T cells and thymic progenitors accounted for the high day-60 TCRbeta diversity observed in some patients.

This clonotype has at least ten counts. No antigen is known for it. Trimming pared 5 bases from V and 0 bases from J, leaving 10 bases between. The CDR3 runs to 15 residues. The TCRbeta library incorporated unique molecular identifiers. TCRdb re-analysed the PCR reads in MiXCR, keeping a single row per CDR3 protein. Here the sample spans hundreds of thousands of distinct CDR3 sequences, roughly 11% being singletons. The chain recombines TRBV12-3 or TRBV12-4 with TRBJ2-2, with D tentatively TRBD1 (6 bases). The sequence was collected from a child under two years old with acute myeloid leukemia, due to receive a stem cell transplant. Specimen: PBMCs, collected before TCRalphabeta/CD19-depleted stem cell transplant. In nucleotides, the CDR3 is TGTGCCAGCAGTACCGACAGGACGAACACCGGGGAGCTGTTTTTT. Translating gives CASSTDRTNTGELFF.